This entry lists 12 T cell receptor beta chains sequenced from one sample in a study of cytomegalovirus exposure and HLA in healthy donors. Primers for the PCR totalled 60 Vbeta and 13 Jbeta. TCRdb keeps only in-frame clones here, not all; method: immunoSEQ multiplex PCR. The table has about 82,000 clones, 9.5% to 13% seen once; the top ten hold approximately 25%. Sequenced: PBMCs. These receptors were collected from a man in his sixties in good health and CMV-seropositive.

V is TRBV5-1 and J is TRBJ2-2, with a tentative D call TRBD2 (7 bases). CDR1 is SGHRS, CDR2 YFSETQ, per germline. Trimming removed 0 bases at V and 4 bases at J, with 13 bases between. This CDR3 contains 16 residues. CDR3 bases: TGCGCCAGCAGCTTGGCCGGGGGGCGGGCCACCGGGGAGCTGTTTTTT. Residues: CASSLAGGRATGELFF.

The chain carries TRBV29-1 and TRBJ2-2, with unresolved D. CDR3 length: 11 amino acids. The germline gives CDR1 SQVTM, CDR2 ANQGSEA. V was trimmed by 4 bases and J by 3 bases, leaving 3 bases between them. This chain's CDR3 is CSVADTGELFF. The CDR3 nucleotides are TGCAGCGTTGCCGACACCGGGGAGCTGTTTTTT.

The chain links TRBV7-9 to TRBJ1-4; 8 bases agree with TRBD1. With V trimmed by 4 bases and J by 7 bases, 5 bases remained unmatched. The length of the CDR3 is 14 residues. The germline V gene has CDR1 SEHNR and CDR2 FQNEAQ (reference sequence). CDR3 DNA: TGTGCCAGCAGCTGGCCGGGACAGGCTGAAAAACTGTTTTTT. It codes for CASSWPGQAEKLFF. Full variable domain (outside the CDR3, taken from reference TRBV7-9 and TRBJ1-4): DTGVSQNPRHKITKRGQNVTFRCDPISEHNRLYWYRQTLGQGPEFLTYFQNEAQLEKSRLLSDRFSAERPKGSFSTLEIQRTEQGDSAMYLCASSWPGQAEKLFFGSGTQLSVL.

There are a few counts of this clone. The chain is built from TRBV30 and TRBJ2-3; the D gene is possibly TRBD2 (7 bases). The CDR3 is 15 residues long. The V end was cut by 1 base, the J end by 3 bases, with 14 bases between. From germline, CDR1 is GTSNPN and CDR2 SVGIG (reference sequence). The CDR3 loop reads CAWSAGGQVTDTQYF. The CDR3 nucleotides are TGTGCCTGGAGTGCGGGGGGCCAAGTGACAGATACGCAGTATTTT.

This clone showed up just a few times. V usage is TRBV7-9 and J usage is TRBJ1-2; possible D gene TRBD1, 6 bases. The CDR3 consists of 12 residues. The V gene lost 3 bases and the J gene lost 4 bases, with 6 bases spanning the gap. The germline V gene encodes CDR1 SEHNR and CDR2 FQNEAQ (reference sequence). CDR3: CASSLDSYGYTF. The CDR3 DNA reads as TGTGCCAGCAGCTTGGACAGCTATGGCTACACCTTC.

The V gene is TRBV20-1, the J gene TRBJ2-7; no definite D call. V was pared by 6 bases and J by 4 bases, with 7 bases between. The CDR3 runs 10 residues. Germline lookup yields CDR1 DFQATT and CDR2 SNEGSKA (reference sequence). The CDR3 bases are TGCAGTGCGGAGAGGTACGAGCAGTACTTC. Amino acids: CSAERYEQYF.

V gene TRBV20-1 combines with J gene TRBJ1-4; D is unresolved. Trimming shortened V by 5 bases and J by 10 bases, and 11 bases separated the two germline ends. The CDR3 spans 11 residues. CDR1 is DFQATT and CDR2 is SNEGSKA in the germline V gene (reference sequence). The chain's CDR3 is CSAADGGKLFF. CDR3 coding DNA: TGCAGTGCTGCGGACGGAGGAAAACTGTTTTTT.

V usage is TRBV11-2 and J usage is TRBJ2-5, with TRBD2 matching 14 bases. Per the germline V gene, CDR1 is SGHAT and CDR2 is FQNNGV. CDR3 length: 16 amino acids. V trimming: 5 bases; J trimming: 3 bases; junction bases outside the gene matches: 5. CDR3 protein: CASSQTSGRAEETQYF. CDR3 bases: TGTGCCAGCAGCCAGACTAGCGGGAGGGCCGAAGAGACCCAGTACTTC.

The sample holds a few counts of this clone. This chain joins TRBV5-1 and TRBJ2-3; D uncertain. Germline lookup yields CDR1 SGHRS and CDR2 YFSETQ. This CDR3 spans 14 amino acids. Trimming cost V 2 bases and J 6 bases, with 13 bases left between them. The CDR3 spells CASSLEQASDTQYF. CDR3 DNA sequence: TGCGCCAGCAGCTTAGAGCAGGCATCGGATACGCAGTATTTT. Supplemented by reference TRBV5-1 and TRBJ2-3, the full variable domain reads KAGVTQTPRYLIKTRGQQVTLSCSPISGHRSVSWYQQTPGQGLQFLFEYFSETQRNKGNFPGRFSGRQFSNSRSEMNVSTLELGDSALYLCASSLEQASDTQYFGPGTRLTVL.

This clone was recorded a few times. J is TRBJ1-5 and V is TRBV30; D call uncertain. Looked up from germline, CDR1 is GTSNPN and CDR2 is SVGIG (reference sequence). This CDR3 is built from 13 residues. Trimming shortened V by 0 bases and J by 5 bases, and 8 bases separated the two germline ends. Here the CDR3 DNA reads TGTGCCTGGAGTGTACACCAGGATCAGCCCCAGCATTTT. It yields the protein CAWSVHQDQPQHF. The full variable domain, in which reference TRBV30 and TRBJ1-5 provide the parts outside the CDR3, is SQTIHQWPATLVQPVGSPLSLECTVEGTSNPNLYWYRQAAGRGLQLLFYSVGIGQISSEVPQNLSASRPQDRQFILSSKKLLLSDSGFYLCAWSVHQDQPQHFGDGTRLSIL.

The chain carries TRBV4-1 and TRBJ2-5; possibly TRBD2 for D (7 bases). Germline V gene lookup returns CDR1 MGHRA and CDR2 YSYEKL. CDR3 length equals 16 residues. Trimming took 1 base from V and 3 from J, leaving 15 bases between them. This CDR3 reads CASSQGRGAREETQYF. The CDR3 DNA is TGCGCCAGCAGCCAAGGACGGGGGGCTCGGGAAGAGACCCAGTACTTC.

In this sample, this clone turned up a few times. This chain connects TRBV11-2 to TRBJ1-4; D gene ambiguous. The V end was cut by 1 base, the J end by 8 bases, with 8 bases between. The germline V gene encodes CDR1 SGHAT and CDR2 FQNNGV. The CDR3 spans 13 residues. In nucleotides, the CDR3 is TGTGCCAGCAGCTTAGGGGCCGCAGAAAAACTGTTTTTT. Translation gives CASSLGAAEKLFF.